The next 23 T cell receptor beta chains were all read from a single sample in a study of T cells in Graves' hyperthyroidism and ophthalmopathy. Amplified regions were TCR beta CDR3 sequences from RNA transcripts. Carried out on the TCR CDR3, a first-round RT-PCR used the HTBI primer set. One entry per CDR3 protein results from TCRdb running MiXCR on the multiplex PCR reads. The table shows about 290,000 distinct CDR3 sequences, with 15% to 20% occurring only once. What was sequenced was blood. These receptors were collected from a young man with Graves' hyperthyroidism.

The V and J genes are TRBV4-1 and TRBJ1-4; no definite D call. Germline V gene data show CDR1 as MGHRA and CDR2 as YSYEKL. The CDR3 is made up of 11 amino acids. Trimming shortened V by 0 bases and J by 13 bases, and 6 bases separated the two germline ends. Here the CDR3 DNA reads TGCGCCAGCAGCCAAGATTTGACACTGTTTTTT. Its translation is CASSQDLTLFF.

This clonotype occurred many times. The junction shows a germline mismatch at one end, possibly a read error. The chain couples TRBV4-1 to TRBJ2-7; 9 bases are shared with TRBD1. Looked up from germline, CDR1 is MGHRA and CDR2 is YSYEKL. The CDR3 is 21 residues long. For the CDR3, the DNA is TGTGCCAGCAGCCAAGAGGGGCCCCCGGGACAGGGAAGGAGTGTGACCTACGAGCAGTACTTC. Protein sequence: CASSQEGPPGQGRSVTYEQYF.

The gene calls are TRBV27 and TRBJ1-4; D call uncertain. The CDR3 has 13 residues. Trimming took off 5 bases at V and 6 bases at J, with 10 bases between the two ends. The V gene's germline CDR1 is MNHEY and CDR2 SMNVEV (reference sequence). As DNA, the CDR3 is TGTGCCAGCAGTCGGCTGGGCGATGAAAAACTGTTTTTT. Translating it yields CASSRLGDEKLFF.

This clonotype was detected many times. The gene calls are TRBV7-2 and TRBJ2-5, with 9 positions matching TRBD2. Losses at the gene ends were 3 bases for V and 5 bases for J; bases not matched to a gene: 10. The CDR3 is 16 residues long. The germline CDR1 and CDR2 sequences are SGHTA and FQGNSA. CDR3 nucleotides: TGTGCCAGCAGCTTCCAGGCGGGAGGGCCGGGTGAGACCCAGTACTTC. It is translated as CASSFQAGGPGETQYF.

This clonotype has just a few counts. The V and J genes are TRBV5-1 and TRBJ2-1; no definite D call. Trimming removed 4 bases at V and 9 bases at J, with 20 bases between. CDR1 is SGHRS and CDR2 is YFSETQ in the germline V gene. This CDR3 spans 15 amino acids. The CDR3 DNA reads as TGCGCCAGCAGCACCCGGGCCCTGGGTAATAGTGAGCAGTTCTTC. Its protein product is CASSTRALGNSEQFF. Based on the CDR3 plus reference TRBV5-1 and TRBJ2-1, the full variable domain is KAGVTQTPRYLIKTRGQQVTLSCSPISGHRSVSWYQQTPGQGLQFLFEYFSETQRNKGNFPGRFSGRQFSNSRSEMNVSTLELGDSALYLCASSTRALGNSEQFFGPGTRLTVL.

The chain employs TRBV5-1 and TRBJ2-7; 10 nucleotides align to TRBD1. With V trimmed by 3 bases and J by 2 bases, 8 bases remained unmatched. From germline, CDR1 is SGHRS and CDR2 YFSETQ. The CDR3 loop spans 16 amino acids. The CDR3 region has the DNA TGCGCCAGCAGCTATACCGGGACAGGGGTTCCCTACGAGCAGTACTTC. It translates to CASSYTGTGVPYEQYF.

Remarks on this clonotype: A much larger clone lies one base from this, so it may be a read error. The rearrangement uses TRBV18 and TRBJ1-2; the D gene is possibly TRBD1 (6 bases). This CDR3 is 17 amino acids long. Looked up from germline, CDR1 is KGHSH and CDR2 is LQKENI. With 5 bases removed from V and 3 bases from J, the gap between germline ends came to 22 bases. CDR3 sequence (DNA): TGTGCCAGCTCAGAAAGGGCAGGGGATCCTGCTGACTATGGCTACACCTTC. Its protein product is CASSERAGDPADYGYTF.

This clonotype has a handful of counts. J is TRBJ2-3 and V is TRBV20-1, with 14 nucleotides matching TRBD2. Trimming removed 6 bases from V and 1 base from J; junction bases left unmatched: 9. CDR1 is DFQATT and CDR2 is SNEGSKA in the germline V gene (reference sequence). CDR3 size: 17 residues. The CDR3 here is CSASGTSGRSGTDTQYF. The CDR3 DNA reads TGCAGTGCCTCCGGGACTAGCGGGAGAAGTGGCACAGATACGCAGTATTTT.

This chain connects TRBV12-3 or TRBV12-4 to TRBJ2-1; the D is unclear. The CDR3 sequence is 12 residues long. Trimming took 7 bases from V and 7 from J, leaving 11 bases between them. This chain's CDR3 is CASNRRRNEQFF. The CDR3 DNA reads TGTGCCAGCAACCGGCGGCGAAATGAGCAGTTCTTC.

This clonotype appeared many times. The genes are TRBV3-1 and TRBJ2-1; 10 bases align to TRBD2. The CDR3 contains 15 residues. CDR1 LGHDT and CDR2 YNNKEL come from the germline V gene (reference sequence). J gave up 7 bases and V 4 bases, and 7 bases lay outside the gene matches. CDR3 sequence: CASSPRLAGGNEQFF. The CDR3 region has the DNA TGTGCCAGCAGCCCAAGACTAGCGGGTGGGAATGAGCAGTTCTTC.

The chain has TRBV5-4 and TRBJ2-3; 7 bases line up with TRBD2. This CDR3 is built from 15 residues. Germline CDR1 is SGHNT and CDR2 is YYREEE (reference sequence). V shed 4 bases, J shed 2 bases, and the junction held 7 bases outside the gene matches. The CDR3 sequence: CASSVERGNTDTQYF. The CDR3 region has the DNA TGTGCCAGCAGCGTTGAGCGGGGAAACACAGATACGCAGTATTTT.

This clonotype was seen only a few times. The chain recombines TRBV3-1 with TRBJ1-4; D not certain. Per the germline V gene, CDR1 is LGHDT and CDR2 is YNNKEL (reference sequence). The V gene lost 1 base and the J gene lost 1 base, with 7 bases spanning the gap. This CDR3 comprises 15 residues. The CDR3 region is CASSQGEQTNEKLFF. For the CDR3, the DNA is TGTGCCAGCAGCCAAGGGGAGCAAACTAATGAAAAACTGTTTTTT.

This rearrangement joins TRBV7-2 to TRBJ2-3; D is undetermined. The germline gives CDR1 SGHTA, CDR2 FQGNSA. There are 13 residues in the CDR3. Trimming removed 4 bases at V and 2 bases at J, with 7 bases between. For the CDR3, the DNA is TGTGCCAGCAGCTCACTCTACACAGATACGCAGTATTTT. This encodes CASSSLYTDTQYF.

The sample holds a few counts of this clonotype. V and J are TRBV6-9 and TRBJ2-7; 9 nucleotides match TRBD2. V was clipped by 3 bases and J by 3 bases; unmatched bases: 12. This CDR3 comprises 17 residues. The germline CDR1 and CDR2 sequences are MNHGY and SVAAGI. The CDR3 loop reads CASSYSNRGLALYEQYF. The CDR3 DNA sequence: TGTGCCAGCAGTTACTCGAATCGGGGACTAGCCCTCTACGAGCAGTACTTC.

This clonotype was seen repeatedly, ten times or more. The V call is TRBV12-3 or TRBV12-4, the J call TRBJ2-7, with a possible D match to TRBD2 (6 bases). CDR3 size: 14 residues. The ends were cut back, 8 bases at V and 5 bases at J, with 19 bases in the middle. The CDR3 bases are TGTGCCAGCTCCATCCGGAGGGCCCCCCACGAGCAGTACTTC. It is translated as CASSIRRAPHEQYF.

Details on this clonotype: This clone may be a read error of a much larger clone one base away. CDR3 bases: TGTGCCTGGACCCCGGACAGTAACTATGGCTGCACCTTC. Translating gives CAWTPDSNYGCTF. The chain employs TRBV30 and TRBJ1-2, with D tentatively TRBD1 (6 bases). Germline values: CDR1 GTSNPN, CDR2 SVGIG (reference sequence). This CDR3 is built from 13 residues.

The table lists this clonotype with a few counts. Possible read error: a much larger clone is one base away. The V and J genes are TRBV7-9 and TRBJ2-1, with a possible D match to TRBD2 (6 bases). V was cut by 2 bases and J by 9 bases, with 20 bases left in between. The germline gives CDR1 SEHNR, CDR2 FQNEAQ (reference sequence). The CDR3 has 16 amino acids. This CDR3 is CASSLFEGGANSEQFF. The CDR3 DNA follows: TGTGCCAGCAGCTTATTCGAGGGCGGGGCTAACAGTGAGCAGTTCTTC.

This clonotype was found many times. The chain recombines TRBV11-1 with TRBJ2-5; TRBD2 aligns across 9 bases. After removal of 5 bases from V and 5 bases from J, the junction contained 12 bases not matched to a gene. The CDR3 loop spans 16 amino acids. The germline V gene has CDR1 SGHAT and CDR2 FQDESV (reference sequence). The CDR3: CASSNRLAGAVETQYF. The CDR3 region has the DNA TGTGCCAGCAGCAACCGCTTAGCGGGAGCGGTGGAGACCCAGTACTTC.

This clonotype was counted many times. CDR3 sequence: CASRQGLGWDSYEQYF. DNA for the CDR3: TGTGCCAGCAGGCAGGGCTTAGGGTGGGATTCGTACGAGCAGTACTTC. The V call is TRBV28, the J call TRBJ2-7; tentatively, D is TRBD1 (5 bases). Between the trimmed V and J ends, which lost 6 bases and 4 bases, there was a span of 22 bases. Germline CDR1 reads MDHEN; CDR2 reads SYDVKM. The CDR3 has 16 residues.

This clonotype appeared a few times. The genes are TRBV6-1 and TRBJ2-3; 7 bases agree with TRBD2. The CDR3 covers 18 residues. The ends lost 3 bases at V and 2 bases at J; junction bases unmatched: 14. The germline V gene encodes CDR1 MNHNS and CDR2 SASEGT. CDR3 sequence: CASSDGSPSGAITDTQYF. CDR3 nucleotides: TGTGCCAGCAGTGACGGCTCCCCAAGCGGGGCCATCACAGATACGCAGTATTTT.

The chain recombines TRBV9 with TRBJ2-4; 8 bases align to TRBD2. The V gene end was trimmed by 0 bases and the J gene end by 11 bases; junction bases not matched to a gene: 7. The length of the CDR3 is 14 residues. Per the germline V gene, CDR1 is SGDLS and CDR2 is YYNGEE. This chain's CDR3 is CASSVVEGRGVQYF. The CDR3 DNA reads as TGTGCCAGCAGCGTAGTAGAAGGGCGGGGGGTTCAGTACTTC. Drawing the rest from reference TRBV9 and TRBJ2-4, the complete variable domain is DSGVTQTPKHLITATGQRVTLRCSPRSGDLSVYWYQQSLDQGLQFLIQYYNGEERAKGNILERFSAQQFPDLHSELNLSSLELGDSALYFCASSVVEGRGVQYFGAGTRLSVL.

The rearrangement links TRBV2 to TRBJ2-7, with D possibly matching TRBD2 (5 bases). Per the germline V gene, CDR1 is SNHLY and CDR2 is FYNNEI. V lost 4 bases and J lost 6, with 19 bases in between. This CDR3 comprises 15 residues. The CDR3, as DNA: TGTGCCAGCAGTGGACGAGGGCGATTTATGGTCGAGCAGTACTTC. This codes for CASSGRGRFMVEQYF. Filled out from reference TRBV2 and TRBJ2-7, the complete variable domain reads EPEVTQTPSHQVTQMGQEVILRCVPISNHLYFYWYRQILGQKVEFLVSFYNNEISEKSEIFDDQFSVERPDGSNFTLKIRSTKLEDSAMYFCASSGRGRFMVEQYFGPGTRLTVT.

This clonotype was seen at least ten times. The V call is TRBV29-1, the J call TRBJ1-1; TRBD1 is a possible D gene (6 bases). V lost 6 bases to trimming and J lost 2 bases, with 13 bases between them. The germline CDR1 and CDR2 sequences are SQVTM and ANQGSEA. The CDR3 totals 13 residues. DNA of the CDR3: TGCAGCGTGACACGGGACATTAACACTGAAGCTTTCTTT. As protein: CSVTRDINTEAFF.